This is a list of T cell receptor beta chains from one sample in a study of sequential checkpoint blockade in melanoma. Sequencing used immunoSEQ multiplex PCR; TCRdb keeps in-frame clones, though not all of them. This sample has roughly 9,300 clones, with more than 70% found just once. Specimen: CD8+ T cells sorted from blood (inferred from file names), collected from a patient given nivolumab and ipilimumab in sequence. The source is a human donor with melanoma. CDR3s include the opening cysteine and the closing phenylalanine or tryptophan. The order of the fields is V gene, D gene, J gene, clone size, CDR3 DNA, CDR3 protein. The D gene is left open where the match is weak. Expanded clones get a size class; other rows say once, few or many, or leave the size out.

>TRBV29-1|NA|TRBJ2-6|NA
TGCAGCGTTGACGTACCAGGCTCTGGGGCCAACGTCCTGACTTTC
CSVDVPGSGANVLTF
>TRBV19|TRBD2|TRBJ2-1|NA
TGTGCCAGTAGTATCGGTTCTAGCGGGACCGATGAGCAGTTCTTC
CASSIGSSGTDEQFF
>TRBV29-1|NA|TRBJ2-1|NA
TGCAGCGTTGACGGGAATGAGCAGTTCTTC
CSVDGNEQFF
>TRBV28|NA|TRBJ2-5|NA
TGTGCCAGCACCTTAATAAGGGGTTCGGAGACCCAGTACTTC
CASTLIRGSETQYF
>TRBV15|TRBD2|TRBJ2-2|NA
TGTGCCACCAGAGAAAGGGACTATCCCACCGGGGAGCTGTTTTTT
CATRERDYPTGELFF
>TRBV9|TRBD1|TRBJ1-4|NA
TGTGCCAGCAGCCCGTCGGGACAGTTGGCTAATGAAAAACTGTTTTTT
CASSPSGQLANEKLFF
>TRBV5-1|NA|TRBJ2-7|NA
TGCGCCAGCAGCTTGGCAGGGGGAGGCTACGAGCAGTACTTC
CASSLAGGGYEQYF
>TRBV29-1|NA|TRBJ1-2|once
TGCAGCGCACCCCGGGAGTATGGCTACACCTTC
CSAPREYGYTF
>TRBV28|TRBD1|TRBJ2-5|NA
TGTGCCAGCAGTCTAGGACAGGGAGTACACCAAGAGACCCAGTACTTC
CASSLGQGVHQETQYF
>TRBV7-9|TRBD2|TRBJ2-1|few
TGTGCCAGCAGCCATACTAGCGATGAGCAGTTCTTC
CASSHTSDEQFF
>TRBV13|TRBD2|TRBJ2-2|NA
TGTGCCAGCAGCTTAGTGGGACTAGCGGGCACCGGGGAGCTGTTTTTT
CASSLVGLAGTGELFF
>TRBV28|TRBD2|TRBJ2-3|NA
TGTGCCAGCAGCCCCGGGACTAGCGGCAATCAAGATACGCAGTATTTT
CASSPGTSGNQDTQYF
>TRBV5-6|NA|TRBJ1-1|NA
TGTGCCAGCAGCTTGGACTTCACTTACACTGAAGCTTTCTTT
CASSLDFTYTEAFF
>TRBV7-9|NA|TRBJ2-3|NA
TGTGCCAGCAGCTCTGGACAGAGCACTAGCACAGATACGCAGTATTTT
CASSSGQSTSTDTQYF
>TRBV12-5|NA|TRBJ2-7|few
TGTGCTAGTGGTTTGGGTTCTTTGGAGAGCTTATCCTACGAGCAGTACTTC
CASGLGSLESLSYEQYF
>TRBV28|NA|TRBJ1-5|NA
TGTGCCAGCAGGCCCGTGACGGGGAGCAGCAATCAGCCCCAGCATTTT
CASRPVTGSSNQPQHF
>TRBV6-5|NA|TRBJ1-2|NA
TGTGCCAGCAGTCCCGGGGAAGCCTATGGCTACACCTTC
CASSPGEAYGYTF
>TRBV6-4|TRBD1|TRBJ1-2|NA
TGTGCCAGCAGAGCCTTGGACAGGGGGTTCCATGGCTACACCTTC
CASRALDRGFHGYTF
>TRBV18|NA|TRBJ2-5|few
TGTGCCAGCTCCGAGTCAGGGTCGACCCAGTACTTC
CASSESGSTQYF
>TRBV6-4|NA|TRBJ1-5|few
TGTGCCAGCAGTGACGACGGGAATCAGCCCCAGCATTTT
CASSDDGNQPQHF
>TRBV19|NA|TRBJ2-7|NA
TGTGCCAGTAGTATGTCGGGCGGCGGGGCCTACTCCTACGAGCAGTACTTC
CASSMSGGGAYSYEQYF
>TRBV15|TRBD2|TRBJ2-3|NA
TGTGCCACCAGCAGAAGGACTAGCGGGAGCACAGATACGCAGTATTTT
CATSRRTSGSTDTQYF
>TRBV9|NA|TRBJ2-7|NA
TGTGCCAGCAGCGTAGCTGCGGCAGATACCTACGAGCAGTACTTC
CASSVAAADTYEQYF
>TRBV7-9|NA|TRBJ2-7|NA
TGTGCCAGCAGCGGACTATCCTACGAGCAGTACTTC
CASSGLSYEQYF
>TRBV19|NA|TRBJ2-3|NA
TGTGCCAGTAAAACAGGATCCGTTAATACGCAGTATTTT
CASKTGSVNTQYF
>TRBV6-5|NA|TRBJ2-5|few
TGTGCCAGCAACCAGCAGATGCGGGCTAGGGAGACCCAGTACTTC
CASNQQMRARETQYF